This T cell receptor beta chain came from a study of blood T cell repertoires in COVID-19. The overall study: The samples span acute and convalescent COVID-19 from the United States, Italy and Spain.

As handled by the study authors: Reference gene primer amplification gave estimated nucleated cell counts. Libraries were prepared by immunoSEQ multiplex PCR; TCRdb keeps only in-frame clonotypes and omits some of them. From that table come the V and J calls and clone size; the DNA was used to work out D and trimming. The data hold about 270,000 clones, with 86% observed a single time. This CDR3 is 14 amino acids long. Germline V gives CDR1 SGDLS, CDR2 YYNGEE. V shed 0 bases and J shed 5 bases, with 6 bases lying between them. The chain combines TRBV9 with TRBJ1-6; D call uncertain. The source is a woman in her 70s with COVID-19, enrolled during active disease. Source material: peripheral blood. CDR3 coding DNA: TGTGCCAGCAGCGTAGGACGGGATAATTCACCCCTCCACTTT. The encoded protein is CASSVGRDNSPLHF.